The present TCR beta chain was sequenced within a study of T cells expressing NK-cell markers. The TCR beta cDNA came from 5'RACE template switching with UMIs. TCRdb reprocessed the 5' RACE reads; each CDR3 protein has one entry and no DNA is given. Its clone listing holds roughly 180,000 distinct CDR3 sequences. The CDR3 has 13 residues. Germline CDR1 and CDR2: SGHKS and YYEKEE (reference sequence). The sequenced sample was blood T cells: a sorted CD56 or NKG2C T cell subset, CD4+ or CD8+ T cells, or bulk PBMC T cells (not recorded which). The receptor was isolated from a woman between 18 and 70 years old in good health. The J gene is TRBJ2-7, the V gene TRBV5-5; the TRBD1 assignment by TCRdb is unverifiable without DNA. Here the CDR3 reads CASSVQGSYEQYF.